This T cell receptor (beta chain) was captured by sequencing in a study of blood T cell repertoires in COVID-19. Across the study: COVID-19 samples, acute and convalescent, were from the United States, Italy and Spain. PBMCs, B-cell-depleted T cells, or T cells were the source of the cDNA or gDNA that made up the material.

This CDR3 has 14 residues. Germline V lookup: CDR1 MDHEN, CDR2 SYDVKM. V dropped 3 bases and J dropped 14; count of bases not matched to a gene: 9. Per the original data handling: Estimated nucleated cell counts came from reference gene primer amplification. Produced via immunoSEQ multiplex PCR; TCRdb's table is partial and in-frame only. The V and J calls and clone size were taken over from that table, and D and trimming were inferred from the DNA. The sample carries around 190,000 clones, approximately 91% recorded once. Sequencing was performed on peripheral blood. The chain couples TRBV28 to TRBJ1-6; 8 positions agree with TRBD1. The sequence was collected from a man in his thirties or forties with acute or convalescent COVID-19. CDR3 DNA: TGTGCCAGCAGTTTTCAGGGGGCAGTTATCACCCTCCACTTT. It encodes CASSFQGAVITLHF.